The 30 T cell receptor beta chains below come from one sample, sequenced in a study of T-cell reconstitution after alpha-beta-depleted transplantation in children. It was with unique molecular identifiers that the TCRbeta library was prepared. TCRdb ran MiXCR on the PCR reads and lists one entry per CDR3 protein. In the table there are about 610,000 distinct CDR3 sequences, roughly a tenth of which are singletons. The sequences come from PBMCs from the stem cell graft donor, collected from the stem cell graft. The origin of the receptors is a human donor who donated a stem cell graft to a child with acute myeloid leukemia.

This chain uses TRBV6-5 with TRBJ2-7; tentatively, D is TRBD2 (6 bases). Trimming cost V 8 bases and J 3 bases, with 8 bases left between them. This CDR3 comprises 11 residues. Germline V lookup: CDR1 MNHEY, CDR2 SVGAGI. The CDR3 sequence is CASGRIYEQYF. Here the CDR3 DNA reads TGTGCCAGCGGGAGGATCTACGAGCAGTACTTC.

In its sample, this clonotype was seen many times. The chain has TRBV2 and TRBJ2-7, with 10 nucleotides matching TRBD1. This CDR3 has 14 residues. J was trimmed by 4 bases and V by 5 bases; bases with no gene match: 5. CDR1 is SNHLY and CDR2 is FYNNEI in the germline V gene. The CDR3 DNA follows: TGTGCCAGCAGTCGGGACAGGGGCACGTACGAGCAGTACTTC. Protein product: CASSRDRGTYEQYF.

This chain connects TRBV29-1 to TRBJ1-4, with a tentative D call TRBD1 (5 bases). The CDR3 runs 11 residues. Germline CDR1 is SQVTM and CDR2 is ANQGSEA. The V end was cut by 3 bases, the J end by 6 bases, with 5 bases between. In nucleotides, the CDR3 is TGCAGCGTTGAGGGGGATGAAAAACTGTTTTTT. This sequence encodes CSVEGDEKLFF.

In its sample, this clonotype was seen many times. V is TRBV29-1 and J is TRBJ2-2, with D maybe TRBD2 (5 bases). V lost 4 bases and J lost 0, with 12 bases in between. The CDR3 has 15 residues. Germline CDR1 reads SQVTM; CDR2 reads ANQGSEA. DNA of the CDR3: TGCAGCGTTGTTATCGGAGCGGCGAACACCGGGGAGCTGTTTTTT. It specifies CSVVIGAANTGELFF.

This clonotype was picked up a small number of times. This chain joins TRBV18 and TRBJ2-5; D gene uncertain. V lost 3 bases and J 5 bases, leaving 10 bases between the germline ends. The germline V gene has CDR1 KGHSH and CDR2 LQKENI. The CDR3 is made up of 13 amino acids. The DNA of the CDR3 is TGTGCCAGCTCACCCCTGGCCAGGGAGACCCAGTACTTC. Residues: CASSPLARETQYF.

This rearrangement joins TRBV7-9 to TRBJ2-1, with a weak D call TRBD1 (5 bases). V was trimmed by 5 bases and J by 8 bases, leaving 13 bases between them. Per the germline V gene, CDR1 is SEHNR and CDR2 is FQNEAQ (reference sequence). The CDR3 has 13 amino acids. The CDR3 DNA reads as TGTGCCAGCAGCCCCCCAGGGTCTTATGAGCAGTTCTTC. It codes for CASSPPGSYEQFF.

The chain has TRBV20-1 and TRBJ2-5, with TRBD2 matching over 14 bases. Germline V gene sequence: CDR1 DFQATT, CDR2 SNEGSKA (reference sequence). The CDR3 runs to 17 residues. Trimming removed 3 bases from V and 5 bases from J; junction bases left unmatched: 11. This chain's CDR3 is CSARGQTSGRGGETQYF. The CDR3 nucleotides read TGCAGTGCTAGGGGTCAGACTAGCGGGAGGGGGGGGGAGACCCAGTACTTC.

This clonotype was counted ten times or more. This chain uses TRBV5-8 with TRBJ2-7; a possible D gene is TRBD2 (5 bases). Germline CDR1 SGHTS, CDR2 YDEGEE. CDR3 length equals 14 residues. The V and J ends lost 1 base and 3 bases respectively, with 11 bases between them. CDR3 nucleotide sequence: TGTGCCAGCAGCTTGTTGCCGGGAAGCTACGAGCAGTACTTC. This gives the protein CASSLLPGSYEQYF.

This chain connects TRBV7-9 to TRBJ1-2; D call uncertain. The CDR3 spans 14 residues. The germline V gene has CDR1 SEHNR and CDR2 FQNEAQ (reference sequence). With 0 bases removed from V and 4 bases from J, the gap between germline ends came to 9 bases. The CDR3, as DNA: TGTGCCAGCAGCTTAGCGGGGTCATTCTATGGCTACACCTTC. The encoded protein is CASSLAGSFYGYTF.

V and J are TRBV6-2 or TRBV6-3 and TRBJ2-1, with 9 bases identical to TRBD1. The J segment lost 6 bases and the V segment lost 8 bases, leaving 5 bases of the junction unmatched. Germline values: CDR1 MNHEY, CDR2 SVGEGT. The CDR3 length is 13 residues. This CDR3 reads CASGTGRPNEQFF. The CDR3 bases are TGTGCCAGCGGGACAGGGAGACCCAATGAGCAGTTCTTC.

This chain connects TRBV9 to TRBJ2-5; 7 bases fit TRBD2. This CDR3 region has 16 residues. Germline CDR1 is SGDLS and CDR2 is YYNGEE. V lost 0 bases and J lost 2; bases outside the gene matches: 7. CDR3 amino acids: CASSVGRASGQETQYF. Here the CDR3 DNA reads TGTGCCAGCAGCGTAGGGCGGGCTAGCGGTCAAGAGACCCAGTACTTC.

This clonotype was picked up a small number of times. For the CDR3, the DNA is TGTGTCGCATTAGGAGGGGGGGCCTACGAGCAGTACTTC. Protein: CVALGGGAYEQYF. The V and J genes are TRBV30 and TRBJ2-7; a possible D gene is TRBD2 (7 bases). The CDR3 has 13 residues. Germline V gene sequence: CDR1 GTSNPN, CDR2 SVGIG (reference sequence).

This clonotype has a handful of counts. V and J are TRBV10-3 and TRBJ2-7, with D perhaps TRBD2 (7 bases). The CDR3 spans 15 residues. CDR1 is ENHRY and CDR2 is SYGVKD in the germline V gene. Trimming removed 0 bases from V and 7 bases from J, with 16 bases in between. The DNA for the CDR3 is TGTGCCATCAGTGAGTCGGAGGGGGACTATCTGGAGCAGTACTTC. It translates to CAISESEGDYLEQYF.

The chain joins TRBV30 to TRBJ2-5, with 11 bases lining up with TRBD2. Per germline, CDR1 GTSNPN and CDR2 SVGIG (reference sequence). The CDR3 totals 13 residues. Trimming cost V 4 bases and J 3 bases; bases outside gene matches: 1. The CDR3 spells CAWNSGREETQYF. CDR3 coding DNA: TGTGCCTGGAATAGCGGGAGGGAAGAGACCCAGTACTTC.

This clonotype turned up a few times. V and J are TRBV6-6 and TRBJ1-2; no firm D call. This CDR3 is 10 amino acids long. Germline assignment: CDR1 MNHNY and CDR2 SVGAGI (reference sequence). The V end was cut by 9 bases, the J end by 7 bases, with 9 bases between. CDR3 nucleotide sequence: TGTGCCAGTCACTCAGGTGGCTACACCTTC. Its translation is CASHSGGYTF.

The chain employs TRBV6-2 or TRBV6-3 and TRBJ2-5; 9 bases line up with TRBD2. The junction had 3 bases not matched to a gene; V was cut back by 0 bases and J by 1 base. Germline CDR1 reads MNHEY; CDR2 reads SVGEGT. This CDR3 comprises 16 residues. CDR3 loop: CASSYSGSGSQETQYF. The CDR3 nucleotides read TGTGCCAGCAGTTACTCGGGTAGCGGGAGCCAAGAGACCCAGTACTTC.

This clonotype was observed a handful of times. The chain joins TRBV4-2 to TRBJ2-7; 11 nucleotides align to TRBD2. Germline-derived CDR1 and CDR2 are LGHNA and YNFKEQ. The CDR3 length is 15 residues. V trimming: 3 bases; J trimming: 0 bases; junction bases outside the gene matches: 1. The CDR3 spells CASSHTSGSSYEQYF. CDR3 in DNA: TGTGCCAGCAGCCATACTAGCGGGAGCTCCTACGAGCAGTACTTC.

This clonotype has ten or more counts. The DNA of the CDR3 is TGCGCCAGCAGTCGGGAGGGTTCGAGAGAGACCCAGTACTTC. Translation: CASSREGSRETQYF. The chain combines TRBV5-1 with TRBJ2-5; 8 bases match TRBD2. Germline loops: CDR1 SGHRS, CDR2 YFSETQ. This CDR3 contains 14 residues. J lost 4 bases, V lost 5 bases, and 7 bases had no gene match.

This clonotype was counted only a few times. V usage is TRBV5-6 and J usage is TRBJ1-2; D remains unclear. Trimming removed 8 bases at V and 8 bases at J, with 19 bases between. The CDR3 is 13 residues long. Germline lookup yields CDR1 SGHDT and CDR2 YYEEEE. The CDR3 DNA follows: TGTGCCAGTCTCTTGCGGTCCCGAGGAGGCTACACCTTC. Translating it yields CASLLRSRGGYTF.

The V gene is TRBV7-3, the J gene TRBJ2-1; D is undetermined. The CDR3 consists of 13 residues. Germline V gene sequence: CDR1 SGHTA, CDR2 FQGTGA. V lost 0 bases and J 5 bases, leaving 5 bases between the germline ends. The DNA of the CDR3 is TGTGCCAGCAGCTTAACGGAGAACAATGAGCAGTTCTTC. It specifies CASSLTENNEQFF.

The V call is TRBV5-1, the J call TRBJ2-3, with no clear D. Looked up from germline, CDR1 is SGHRS and CDR2 is YFSETQ. V was cut by 1 base and J by 7 bases, with 10 bases left in between. The CDR3 extends over 13 amino acids. This CDR3 is CASSLREYNTQYF. CDR3 DNA sequence: TGCGCCAGCAGCTTGAGAGAATATAATACGCAGTATTTT.

The chain employs TRBV30 and TRBJ2-7, with D possibly matching TRBD2 (5 bases). Trimming removed 1 base at V and 4 bases at J, with 14 bases between. Germline V gene lookup returns CDR1 GTSNPN and CDR2 SVGIG (reference sequence). There are 14 residues in the CDR3. CDR3 sequence reads: CAWSASRVKYEQYF. As DNA, the CDR3 is TGTGCCTGGAGTGCTTCGCGGGTTAAGTACGAGCAGTACTTC.

The chain combines TRBV25-1 with TRBJ2-7, with 9 bases that match TRBD1. The germline V gene encodes CDR1 MGHDK and CDR2 SYGVNS. The CDR3 has 13 amino acids. V lost 8 bases, J lost 5 bases, and 7 bases stayed unmatched. The CDR3 DNA is TGTGCCAGCCGAAGGACAGGGGACCACGAGCAGTACTTC. As protein: CASRRTGDHEQYF.

This chain joins TRBV28 and TRBJ2-3; no clear D gene. Germline V gives CDR1 MDHEN, CDR2 SYDVKM. The CDR3 contains 14 residues. Trimming stripped 5 bases from V and 6 bases from J, with 15 bases between. CDR3 sequence reads: CASSNYQVWDTQYF. The CDR3 nucleotides are TGTGCCAGCAGTAATTACCAGGTCTGGGATACGCAGTATTTT.

The genes are TRBV27 and TRBJ2-7, with D uncertain. This CDR3 comprises 14 residues. V was trimmed by 5 bases and J by 0 bases, leaving 11 bases between them. Germline CDR1 and CDR2: MNHEY and SMNVEV (reference sequence). The CDR3 loop is CASSPYDPSYEQYF. The DNA for the CDR3 is TGTGCCAGCAGTCCATACGACCCCTCCTACGAGCAGTACTTC.

CDR3 bases: TGCGCCAGCAGCTTGGAGGGGGATTGGAGCACTGAAGCTTTCTTT. Its protein product is CASSLEGDWSTEAFF. This chain uses TRBV5-1 with TRBJ1-1; the D gene is possibly TRBD1 (6 bases). V was clipped by 0 bases and J by 4 bases, with 13 bases between them. The CDR3 is 15 residues long. The V gene's germline CDR1 is SGHRS and CDR2 YFSETQ.

This clonotype has at least ten counts. A read error may produce the germline difference seen at one junction end. The CDR3 is CASSLTSGANVLTF. The CDR3 DNA reads TGTGCTAGCAGCTTAACCTCCGGGGCCAACGTCCTGACTTTC. The chain employs TRBV12-3 or TRBV12-4 and TRBJ2-6, with unresolved D. This CDR3 region has 14 residues.

This clonotype has ten or more counts. The chain recombines TRBV3-1 with TRBJ2-2, with D possibly TRBD2 on 5 matching bases. The CDR3 is 16 residues long. Per germline, CDR1 LGHDT and CDR2 YNNKEL (reference sequence). V shed 4 bases and J shed 4 bases, with 16 bases lying between them. CDR3 sequence (DNA): TGTGCCAGCAGCCCAAGGAGGAGGACCGTCACCGGGGAGCTGTTTTTT. It codes for CASSPRRRTVTGELFF.

This clonotype came up a few times. This chain connects TRBV7-2 to TRBJ2-3; 13 positions agree with TRBD2. Germline assignment: CDR1 SGHTA and CDR2 FQGNSA. The V and J ends lost 4 bases and 2 bases, in that order; junction bases with no gene match: 6. The CDR3 contains 17 residues. CDR3 residues: CASSSPGLAGSTDTQYF. The CDR3 DNA is TGTGCCAGCAGCTCACCGGGACTAGCGGGGTCCACAGATACGCAGTATTTT.

In this sample, this clonotype turned up a few times. The V and J genes are TRBV29-1 and TRBJ1-1; D not resolved. Between the trimmed V and J ends, which lost 3 bases and 0 bases, there was a span of 14 bases. Germline lookup yields CDR1 SQVTM and CDR2 ANQGSEA. There are 15 residues in the CDR3. The chain's CDR3 is CSVDGRPTMNTEAFF. CDR3 nucleotide sequence: TGCAGCGTTGACGGGCGGCCAACTATGAACACTGAAGCTTTCTTT.